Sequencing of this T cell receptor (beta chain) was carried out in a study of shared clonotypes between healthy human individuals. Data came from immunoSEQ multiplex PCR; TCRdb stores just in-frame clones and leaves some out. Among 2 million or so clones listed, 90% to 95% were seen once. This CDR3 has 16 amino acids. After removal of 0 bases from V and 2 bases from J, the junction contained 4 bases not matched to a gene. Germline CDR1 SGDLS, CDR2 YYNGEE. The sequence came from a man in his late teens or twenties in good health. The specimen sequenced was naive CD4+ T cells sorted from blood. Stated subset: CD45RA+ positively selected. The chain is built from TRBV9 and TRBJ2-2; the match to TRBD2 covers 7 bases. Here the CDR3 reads CASSVAGGSNTGELFF. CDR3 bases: TGTGCCAGCAGCGTAGCGGGGGGTTCTAACACCGGGGAGCTGTTTTTT.